Sequencing of this T cell receptor beta chain was carried out in a study of long-term antiretroviral therapy in people with HIV. Whole-study findings and limits: Diversity rose after ART but stayed below transplant donor controls. Whereas controls had wider CDR3 length ranges, HIV repertoires had narrower ones. Gathering of blood took place between about 2003 and 2018, possibly under older ART regimens. Pre-ART clonal expansions dominated every time point's repertoire.

Germline CDR1 reads SEHNR; CDR2 reads FQNEAQ (reference sequence). The junction had 22 bases not matched to a gene; V was cut back by 6 bases and J by 9 bases. This CDR3 region has 19 residues. Sequencing relied on immunoSEQ assay v3.0, run at survey level. Profiled with immunoSEQ multiplex PCR; TCRdb holds only in-frame clones, not every one. The table has about 36,000 clones, almost 85% seen once. This clone was seen only once. Its antigen is unidentified. This rearrangement joins TRBV7-9 to TRBJ2-1; TRBD2 agrees at 11 bases. This receptor was taken from a man between 18 and 29 years old with HIV. The sample consisted of unsorted PBMCs, taken 0.6 years after starting antiretroviral therapy. The CDR3, as DNA: TGTGCCAGCAGGGAGACCGGCGGGGTAGCGGGAGGGCCCGGCGGTGAGCAGTTCTTC. Translating gives CASRETGGVAGGPGGEQFF.